Listed here are 20 T cell receptor beta chains from one sample, sequenced in a study of T-cell memory formation after mild COVID-19 (dated by TCRdb to the early 2020s). The library came from 5' RACE. TCRdb lists the instrument as Illumina NovaSeq 6000. The public reads were reprocessed in TCRdb via fastp at Q25 and MiXCR, keeping in-frame beta chains. Each entry is one CDR3 protein sequence, shown with its most common DNA and genes. In all, the sample holds about 150,000 distinct CDR3 sequences, and roughly a fifth of those were seen once. Of the sample, under 2.5% is held by the ten largest clones. The sample consisted of PBMCs or a T cell subset sorted from them (not recorded which). The receptors were gathered from an adult woman who had mild COVID-19 (a few samples of this study predate the infection). The sample titles of this study are shuffled in the database, so cell type and time point are left out; the donor was told from shared clones.

This clonotype has ten or more counts. The chain joins TRBV12-3 or TRBV12-4 to TRBJ1-2; TRBD1 aligns across 7 bases. This CDR3 is 16 amino acids long. V shed 6 bases, J shed 1 base, and the junction held 11 bases outside the gene matches. The CDR3 sequence: CASRPTGTGFNYGYTF. The CDR3, as DNA: TGTGCCAGCAGGCCGACAGGGACTGGGTTTAACTATGGCTACACCTTC.

V and J are TRBV12-3 or TRBV12-4 and TRBJ2-7; D is uncertain. The CDR3 contains 17 residues. Trimming removed 6 bases at V and 5 bases at J, with 26 bases between. The chain's CDR3 is CASRRSHTASQAHEQYF. Here the CDR3 DNA reads TGTGCCAGCAGACGATCCCACACAGCAAGCCAGGCCCACGAGCAGTACTTC.

The chain combines TRBV9 with TRBJ1-1, with unresolved D. This CDR3 comprises 14 residues. V lost 0 bases, J lost 8 bases, and 14 bases lay in between. The germline CDR1 and CDR2 sequences are SGDLS and YYNGEE. The CDR3 sequence is CASSVVGQYGEAFF. CDR3 DNA: TGTGCCAGCAGCGTAGTAGGGCAGTACGGGGAAGCTTTCTTT.

The chain joins TRBV29-1 to TRBJ1-1; no clear D gene. There are 12 residues in the CDR3. Germline V lookup: CDR1 SQVTM, CDR2 ANQGSEA. The ends were cut back, 7 bases at V and 0 bases at J, with 9 bases in the middle. The CDR3 coding sequence is TGCAGCGCCCGGACGGTGAACACTGAAGCTTTCTTT. It codes for CSARTVNTEAFF. Using reference TRBV29-1 and TRBJ1-1 for the parts outside the CDR3, the full variable domain is SAVISQKPSRDICQRGTSLTIQCQVDSQVTMMFWYRQQPGQSLTLIATANQGSEATYESGFVIDKFPISRPNLTFSTLTVSNMSPEDSSIYLCSARTVNTEAFFGQGTRLTVV.

This clonotype came up a few times. This chain uses TRBV7-8 with TRBJ2-4; D call uncertain. The CDR3 is 14 amino acids. V was clipped by 1 base and J by 6 bases, with 10 bases between them. Germline CDR1 SGHVS, CDR2 FQNEAQ. The CDR3 DNA follows: TGTGCCAGCAGCTTAGGTCGGACCATAAACATTCAGTACTTC. Protein: CASSLGRTINIQYF.

In nucleotides, the CDR3 is TGTGCCAGCGCCGGAAACGGGTACGAGCAGTACTTC. It codes for CASAGNGYEQYF. The chain combines TRBV2 with TRBJ2-7, with unresolved D. Germline V lookup: CDR1 SNHLY, CDR2 FYNNEI. This CDR3 is 12 amino acids long. V gave up 8 bases and J gave up 4 bases, with 12 bases separating them.

The rearrangement links TRBV5-1 to TRBJ1-1; perhaps TRBD1 as D (5 bases). Between the trimmed V and J ends, which lost 0 bases and 4 bases, there was a span of 16 bases. This CDR3 spans 16 amino acids. Germline assignment: CDR1 SGHRS and CDR2 YFSETQ. The CDR3 nucleotides read TGCGCCAGCAGCTTGGACCCCGGGACTACTAGCACTGAAGCTTTCTTT. It encodes CASSLDPGTTSTEAFF.

This clonotype was detected a few times. This chain uses TRBV20-1 with TRBJ2-5; 7 bases are a match to TRBD2. The CDR3 runs to 13 residues. V lost 8 bases to trimming and J lost 4 bases; unmatched junction nucleotides: 10. Germline lookup yields CDR1 DFQATT and CDR2 SNEGSKA (reference sequence). The CDR3 nucleotides are TGCAGTTTCCCCTCGGGGGGAGGAGAGACCCAGTACTTC. This gives the protein CSFPSGGGETQYF.

In this sample, this clonotype turned up a few times. The rearrangement joins TRBV20-1 to TRBJ1-4; D may be TRBD1 (5 bases). The CDR3 has 12 residues. V gave up 3 bases and J gave up 6 bases, with 8 bases separating them. From germline, CDR1 is DFQATT and CDR2 SNEGSKA (reference sequence). In DNA, the CDR3 is TGCAGTGCTAGGGGGCTGGATGAAAAACTGTTTTTT. It encodes CSARGLDEKLFF.

The rearrangement joins TRBV5-1 to TRBJ2-5, with TRBD2 as a possible D gene (6 bases). The CDR3 extends over 14 amino acids. Trimming removed 5 bases at V and 1 base at J, with 12 bases between. CDR1 SGHRS and CDR2 YFSETQ come from the germline V gene. The CDR3 here is CASSDPGAQETQYF. The CDR3 region has the DNA TGCGCCAGCAGTGACCCGGGAGCCCAAGAGACCCAGTACTTC.

This clonotype was seen just once. The chain combines TRBV7-2 with TRBJ2-1; no firm D call. The germline V and J ends were trimmed by 0 bases and 4 bases, with 13 bases remaining between them. CDR1 is SGHTA, CDR2 FQGNSA, per germline. The CDR3 runs 16 residues. The CDR3 loop is CASSLAWGRGYNEQFF. The CDR3, as DNA: TGTGCCAGCAGCTTAGCATGGGGTCGTGGATACAATGAGCAGTTCTTC.

The chain couples TRBV7-9 to TRBJ1-2; no clear D gene. This CDR3 has 14 amino acids. CDR1 SEHNR and CDR2 FQNEAQ come from the germline V gene (reference sequence). V gave up 3 bases and J gave up 2 bases, with 10 bases separating them. As DNA, the CDR3 is TGTGCCAGCAGCTTCCTGGGAGTAAACTATGGCTACACCTTC. This sequence encodes CASSFLGVNYGYTF. The whole variable domain, remainder taken from reference TRBV7-9 and TRBJ1-2, is DTGVSQNPRHKITKRGQNVTFRCDPISEHNRLYWYRQTLGQGPEFLTYFQNEAQLEKSRLLSDRFSAERPKGSFSTLEIQRTEQGDSAMYLCASSFLGVNYGYTFGSGTRLTVV.

A few counts support this clonotype. V is TRBV12-3 or TRBV12-4 and J is TRBJ2-3; TRBD2 matches 7 bases. The CDR3 sequence is 15 residues long. Trimming took 6 bases from V and 2 from J; bases not matched to a gene: 8. The CDR3 is CASRPAGTPTDTQYF. CDR3 bases: TGTGCCAGCAGACCAGCGGGGACCCCCACAGATACGCAGTATTTT.

This rearrangement joins TRBV5-5 to TRBJ1-5, with D hard to call. CDR1 is SGHKS, CDR2 YYEKEE, per germline (reference sequence). The CDR3 is 15 residues long. V was pared by 0 bases and J by 0 bases, with 7 bases between. CDR3 nucleotides: TGTGCCAGCAGCTTGGGGCAGGTTAGCAATCAGCCCCAGCATTTT. It is translated as CASSLGQVSNQPQHF.

There are a few counts of this clonotype. V gene TRBV18 combines with J gene TRBJ2-5; tentative D call: TRBD1 (6 bases). Between the trimmed V and J ends, which lost 2 bases and 5 bases, there was a span of 9 bases. The CDR3 totals 13 residues. Per germline, CDR1 KGHSH and CDR2 LQKENI. CDR3: CASSPYREETQYF. DNA for the CDR3: TGTGCCAGCTCACCATACAGGGAGGAGACCCAGTACTTC.

The chain couples TRBV9 to TRBJ2-5; TRBD1 matches 12 bases. CDR1 and CDR2 from the germline V gene are SGDLS and YYNGEE. V was pared by 1 base and J by 7 bases, with 2 bases of the junction left unmatched. The CDR3 runs 14 residues. The CDR3: CASSVPGQGATQYF. As DNA, the CDR3 is TGTGCCAGCAGCGTACCGGGACAGGGGGCGACCCAGTACTTC.

This clonotype was recorded a few times. This chain links TRBV7-2 with TRBJ2-7, with D perhaps TRBD2 (6 bases). CDR1 is SGHTA and CDR2 is FQGNSA in the germline V gene. The CDR3 consists of 15 residues. V shed 1 base and J shed 2 bases, with 12 bases lying between them. The CDR3 nucleotides read TGTGCCAGCAGCTTAGTAGGGACTGACACCTACGAGCAGTACTTC. As protein: CASSLVGTDTYEQYF.

The chain recombines TRBV4-3 with TRBJ2-7, with D uncertain. The CDR3 consists of 13 residues. V lost 2 bases and J 4 bases, leaving 9 bases between the germline ends. Germline-derived CDR1 and CDR2 are LGHNA and YSLEER. CDR3 amino acids: CASSQRSGYEQYF. The CDR3 nucleotides read TGCGCCAGCAGCCAACGGAGTGGGTACGAGCAGTACTTC.

This clonotype was detected a few times. This chain uses TRBV7-2 with TRBJ2-7; D gene uncertain. The CDR3 contains 13 residues. Trimming removed 3 bases from V and 4 bases from J, with 10 bases in between. Germline V gene sequence: CDR1 SGHTA, CDR2 FQGNSA. The CDR3: CASSFPLKYEQYF. The CDR3 DNA reads as TGTGCCAGCAGCTTTCCCCTTAAATACGAGCAGTACTTC.

This clonotype turned up a few times. V is TRBV12-3 or TRBV12-4 and J is TRBJ2-7; D is possibly TRBD1 or TRBD2 (5 bases each). The CDR3 covers 15 residues. Trimming left V 5 bases short and J 3 bases short, with 17 bases between. The CDR3 reads CASSLPGPGFYEQYF. DNA for the CDR3: TGTGCCAGCAGTCTACCGGGACCCGGGTTCTACGAGCAGTACTTC.